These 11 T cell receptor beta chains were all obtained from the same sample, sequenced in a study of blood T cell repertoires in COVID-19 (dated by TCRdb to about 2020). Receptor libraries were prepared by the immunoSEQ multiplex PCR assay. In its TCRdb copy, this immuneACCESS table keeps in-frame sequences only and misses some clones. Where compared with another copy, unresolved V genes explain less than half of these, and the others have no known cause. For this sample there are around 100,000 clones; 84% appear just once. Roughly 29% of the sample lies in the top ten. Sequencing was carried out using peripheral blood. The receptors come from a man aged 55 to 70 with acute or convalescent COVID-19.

In DNA, the CDR3 is TGTGCTAGTGGTTTGGGACAGATTAATTCACCCCTCCACTTT. It is translated as CASGLGQINSPLHF. This rearrangement joins TRBV12-5 to TRBJ1-6, with D possibly matching TRBD1 (5 bases). Germline V gene data show CDR1 as LGHNT and CDR2 as FRNRAP. The CDR3 loop spans 14 amino acids. V lost 1 base and J 6 bases, leaving 7 bases between the germline ends.

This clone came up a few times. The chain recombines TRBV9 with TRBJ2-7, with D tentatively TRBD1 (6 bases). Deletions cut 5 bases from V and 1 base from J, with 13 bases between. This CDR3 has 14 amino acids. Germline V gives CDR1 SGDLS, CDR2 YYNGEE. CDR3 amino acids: CASSDARGSYEQYF. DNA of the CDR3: TGTGCCAGCAGTGACGCCAGGGGATCCTACGAGCAGTACTTC.

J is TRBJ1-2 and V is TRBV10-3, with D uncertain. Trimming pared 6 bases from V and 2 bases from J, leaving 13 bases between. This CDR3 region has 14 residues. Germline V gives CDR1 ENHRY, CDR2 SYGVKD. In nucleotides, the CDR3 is TGTGCCATCAGCCGAGATACAGAAAACTATGGCTACACCTTC. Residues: CAISRDTENYGYTF.

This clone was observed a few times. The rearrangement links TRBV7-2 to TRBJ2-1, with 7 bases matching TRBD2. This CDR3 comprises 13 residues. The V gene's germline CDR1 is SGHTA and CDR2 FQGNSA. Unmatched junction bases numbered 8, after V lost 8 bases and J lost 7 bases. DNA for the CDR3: TGTGCCAGCGGGAGGGCTATTAAGAATGAGCAGTTCTTC. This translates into CASGRAIKNEQFF.

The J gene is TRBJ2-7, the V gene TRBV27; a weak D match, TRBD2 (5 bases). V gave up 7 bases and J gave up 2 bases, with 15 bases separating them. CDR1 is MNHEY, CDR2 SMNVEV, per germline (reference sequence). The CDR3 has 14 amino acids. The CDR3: CASIPRTGTYEQYF. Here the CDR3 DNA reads TGTGCCAGCATACCCAGGACGGGGACCTACGAGCAGTACTTC.

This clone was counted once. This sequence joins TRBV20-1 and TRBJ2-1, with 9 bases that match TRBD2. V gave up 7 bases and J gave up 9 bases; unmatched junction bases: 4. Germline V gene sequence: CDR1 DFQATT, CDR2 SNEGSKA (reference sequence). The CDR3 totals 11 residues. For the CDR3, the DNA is TGCAGTGTAGGCGGGGGGGGTGAGCAGTTCTTC. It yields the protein CSVGGGGEQFF.

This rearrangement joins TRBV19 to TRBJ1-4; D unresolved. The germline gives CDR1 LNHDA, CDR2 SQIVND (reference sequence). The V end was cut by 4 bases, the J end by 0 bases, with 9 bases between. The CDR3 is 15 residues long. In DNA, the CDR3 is TGTGCCAGTAGTAAAAACAGTGCAACTAATGAAAAACTGTTTTTT. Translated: CASSKNSATNEKLFF.

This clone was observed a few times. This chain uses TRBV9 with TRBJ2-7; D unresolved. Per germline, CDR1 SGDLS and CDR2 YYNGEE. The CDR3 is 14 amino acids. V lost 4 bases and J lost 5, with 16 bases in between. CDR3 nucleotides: TGTGCCAGCAGCATTCGGTTATCTTCCGACGAGCAGTACTTC. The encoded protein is CASSIRLSSDEQYF.

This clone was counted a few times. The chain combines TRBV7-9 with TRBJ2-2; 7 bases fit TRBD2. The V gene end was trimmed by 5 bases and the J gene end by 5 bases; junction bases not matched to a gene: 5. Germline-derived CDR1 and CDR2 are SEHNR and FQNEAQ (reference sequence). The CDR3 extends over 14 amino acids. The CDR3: CASSKNSGTGELFF. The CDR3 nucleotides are TGTGCCAGCAGCAAAAATAGCGGGACCGGGGAGCTGTTTTTT.

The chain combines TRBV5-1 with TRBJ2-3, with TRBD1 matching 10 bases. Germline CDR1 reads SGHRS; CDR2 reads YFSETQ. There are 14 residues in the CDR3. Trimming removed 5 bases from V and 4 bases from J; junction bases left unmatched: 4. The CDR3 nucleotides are TGCGCCAGCAGGGGACAGGGGTATCCAGATACGCAGTATTTT. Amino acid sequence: CASRGQGYPDTQYF.

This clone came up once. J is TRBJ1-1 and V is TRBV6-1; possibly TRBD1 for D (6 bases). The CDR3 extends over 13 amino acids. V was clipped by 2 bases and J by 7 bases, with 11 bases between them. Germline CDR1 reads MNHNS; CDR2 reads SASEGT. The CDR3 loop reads CASSEYREGEAFF. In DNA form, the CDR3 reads TGTGCCAGCAGTGAATACAGGGAAGGTGAAGCTTTCTTT.